This T cell receptor (beta chain) was recorded in a study of control samples from healthy donors and cancer patients. Some clones are missing from TCRdb's copy, which holds only in-frame ones; the method was immunoSEQ multiplex PCR. Of 95,000 to 100,000 clones detected, around 88% appear once; the ten largest clones hold 7.5% to 10%. This CDR3 region has 14 residues. The germline gives CDR1 SGHNT, CDR2 YYREEE (reference sequence). The ends lost 4 bases at V and 2 bases at J; junction bases unmatched: 5. The sequence was obtained from a man younger than 45 in good health. The sequenced sample consisted of blood. V and J are TRBV5-4 and TRBJ1-1; 7 bases match TRBD1. CDR3 sequence (DNA): TGTGCCAGCAGCCGGGACAGATCCAACACTGAAGCTTTCTTT. Protein product: CASSRDRSNTEAFF.